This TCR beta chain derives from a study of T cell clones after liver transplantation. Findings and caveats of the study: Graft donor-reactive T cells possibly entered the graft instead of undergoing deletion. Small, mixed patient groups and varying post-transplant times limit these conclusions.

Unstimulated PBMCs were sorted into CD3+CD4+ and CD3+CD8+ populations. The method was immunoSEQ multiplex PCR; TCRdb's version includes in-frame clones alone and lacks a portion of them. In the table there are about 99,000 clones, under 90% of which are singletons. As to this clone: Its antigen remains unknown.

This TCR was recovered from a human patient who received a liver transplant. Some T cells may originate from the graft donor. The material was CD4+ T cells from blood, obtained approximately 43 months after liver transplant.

The CDR3 loop is CASSPGTGVGQPQHF. CDR3 DNA sequence: TGTGCCAGCAGCCCCGGGACGGGGGTCGGTCAGCCCCAGCATTTT. The chain recombines TRBV7-2 with TRBJ1-5, with D possibly TRBD1 on 5 matching bases. The length of the CDR3 is 15 residues. The V gene lost 5 bases and the J gene lost 6 bases, with 17 bases spanning the gap. Germline V gives CDR1 SGHTA, CDR2 FQGNSA.